This record covers a single T cell receptor beta chain. This record comes from a study of shared T cell receptors in the human thymus. Assay used: immunoSEQ multiplex PCR; TCRdb lists only in-frame clones, some missing. The sample includes hundreds of thousands of clones, around nine tenths of them seen just once. The CDR3 is made up of 15 amino acids. Trimming took off 7 bases at V and 2 bases at J, with 18 bases between the two ends. Per the germline V gene, CDR1 is SGHNT and CDR2 is YYREEE (reference sequence). These data also formed part of another study, on human thymus T cells.

This sequence was found in a boy under three years old with a congenital heart defect. Sequenced sample: thymocytes. This chain connects TRBV5-4 to TRBJ2-5; the D gene is possibly TRBD2 (6 bases). The CDR3 sequence: CASAPAGGTQETQYF. The CDR3 DNA sequence: TGTGCCAGCGCTCCTGCTGGGGGGACTCAAGAGACCCAGTACTTC.